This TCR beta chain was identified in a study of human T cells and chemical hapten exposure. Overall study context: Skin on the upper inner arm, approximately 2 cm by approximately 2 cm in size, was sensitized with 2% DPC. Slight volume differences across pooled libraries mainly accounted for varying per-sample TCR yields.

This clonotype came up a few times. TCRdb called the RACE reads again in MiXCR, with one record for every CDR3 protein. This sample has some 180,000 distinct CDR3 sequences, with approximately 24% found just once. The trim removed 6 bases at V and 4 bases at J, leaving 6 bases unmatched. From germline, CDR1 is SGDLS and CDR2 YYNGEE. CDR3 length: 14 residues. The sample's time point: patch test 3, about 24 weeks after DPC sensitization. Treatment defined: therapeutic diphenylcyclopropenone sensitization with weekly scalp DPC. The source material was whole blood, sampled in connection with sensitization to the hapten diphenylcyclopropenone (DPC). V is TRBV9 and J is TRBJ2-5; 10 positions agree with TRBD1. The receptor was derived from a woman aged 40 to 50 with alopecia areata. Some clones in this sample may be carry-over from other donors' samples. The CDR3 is CASTLGDRGETQYF. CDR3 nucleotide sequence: TGTGCCAGCACCCTAGGGGACAGGGGAGAGACCCAGTACTTC.